A single sample gave rise to the 26 T cell receptor beta chains below, sequenced in a study of cytotoxic CD8 clonotypes in ibrutinib-treated CLL. TCRdb keeps only in-frame clones here, not all; method: immunoSEQ multiplex PCR. The repertoire includes about 200,000 clones, roughly 77% of them detected once, and approximately 6% sits in the top ten. Specimen: PBMCs, collected after 12 months of ibrutinib treatment. The origin of the receptors is a human donor with chronic lymphocytic leukemia.

J is TRBJ1-2 and V is TRBV14; 9 bases are a match to TRBD1. This CDR3 is built from 19 residues. The germline V gene has CDR1 SGHDN and CDR2 FVKESK. Germline trimming cut 0 bases from V and 2 bases from J; bases unmatched to any gene: 13. Here the CDR3 DNA reads TGTGCCAGCAGCCAAGATACTTTCCGTTGGGGACAGGGAAACTATGGCTACACCTTC. This gives the protein CASSQDTFRWGQGNYGYTF.

The chain has TRBV10-2 and TRBJ2-3; weak D call: TRBD2 (6 bases). CDR1 WSHSY and CDR2 SAAADI come from the germline V gene. Trimming left V 9 bases short and J 5 bases short, with 15 bases between. The CDR3 contains 13 residues. CDR3 sequence reads: CASGVTSKDTQYF. As DNA, the CDR3 is TGCGCCAGTGGGGTGACTAGTAAAGATACGCAGTATTTT.

The J gene is TRBJ2-7, the V gene TRBV27, with 11 bases identical to TRBD2. Losses at the gene ends were 8 bases for V and 0 bases for J; bases not matched to a gene: 3. This CDR3 comprises 14 residues. Germline assignment: CDR1 MNHEY and CDR2 SMNVEV (reference sequence). The CDR3 DNA sequence: TGTGCCAGCCGTACTAGCGGGAGCTCCTACGAGCAGTACTTC. This sequence encodes CASRTSGSSYEQYF.

The rearrangement uses TRBV29-1 and TRBJ1-4, with 8 bases that match TRBD1. J was trimmed by 9 bases and V by 3 bases; bases with no gene match: 9. The CDR3 totals 14 residues. The germline V gene encodes CDR1 SQVTM and CDR2 ANQGSEA. The CDR3 DNA reads TGCAGCGTTGACGGCTATGGACAGGGACAAAAACTGTTTTTT. It encodes CSVDGYGQGQKLFF.

The chain has TRBV9 and TRBJ1-2; D might be TRBD1 (6 bases). V was shortened by 2 bases and J by 4 bases, with 12 bases between the two germline ends. The CDR3 consists of 14 residues. From germline, CDR1 is SGDLS and CDR2 YYNGEE. CDR3 region: CASSVGAGRYGYTF. The CDR3 region has the DNA TGTGCCAGCAGCGTGGGGGCTGGACGCTATGGCTACACCTTC. The entire variable domain, with the rest obtained from reference TRBV9 and TRBJ1-2, is as follows: DSGVTQTPKHLITATGQRVTLRCSPRSGDLSVYWYQQSLDQGLQFLIQYYNGEERAKGNILERFSAQQFPDLHSELNLSSLELGDSALYFCASSVGAGRYGYTFGSGTRLTVV.

This clone has a single count. V gene TRBV7-3 combines with J gene TRBJ1-1; the match to TRBD1 covers 7 bases. J was trimmed by 5 bases and V by 4 bases; bases with no gene match: 10. Germline-derived CDR1 and CDR2 are SGHTA and FQGTGA. The CDR3 extends over 15 amino acids. CDR3 sequence (DNA): TGTGCCAGCAGCTCTCGGACAGGCCGAGGGACTGAAGCTTTCTTT. The encoded protein is CASSSRTGRGTEAFF.

The chain carries TRBV10-2 and TRBJ1-1; 9 bases agree with TRBD1. Trimming removed 7 bases from V and 5 bases from J; junction bases left unmatched: 8. Looked up from germline, CDR1 is WSHSY and CDR2 is SAAADI. This CDR3 region has 14 residues. In DNA, the CDR3 is TGCGCCAGCACTGGACAGGGGATGGGAACTGAAGCTTTCTTT. Its translation: CASTGQGMGTEAFF.

The rearrangement links TRBV6-4 to TRBJ2-4; D is possibly TRBD2 (5 bases). V was trimmed by 6 bases and J by 0 bases, leaving 18 bases between them. Germline values: CDR1 MRHNA, CDR2 SNTAGT. The CDR3 contains 17 residues. The CDR3: CASRAASKFVAKNIQYF. As DNA, the CDR3 is TGTGCCAGCAGGGCGGCTAGCAAGTTTGTAGCCAAAAACATTCAGTACTTC.

V usage is TRBV5-1 and J usage is TRBJ2-7; tentative D call: TRBD2 (6 bases). Germline V lookup: CDR1 SGHRS, CDR2 YFSETQ. The CDR3 covers 14 residues. Trimming took off 3 bases at V and 3 bases at J, with 13 bases between the two ends. The chain's CDR3 is CASSSHGTRYEQYF. The CDR3 bases are TGCGCCAGCAGCTCGCACGGGACTCGCTACGAGCAGTACTTC. Together with reference TRBV5-1 and TRBJ2-7, the CDR3 gives the full variable domain: KAGVTQTPRYLIKTRGQQVTLSCSPISGHRSVSWYQQTPGQGLQFLFEYFSETQRNKGNFPGRFSGRQFSNSRSEMNVSTLELGDSALYLCASSSHGTRYEQYFGPGTRLTVT.

V and J are TRBV6-1 and TRBJ2-5, with 8 bases lining up with TRBD2. Germline CDR1 MNHNS, CDR2 SASEGT. V shed 1 base, J shed 7 bases, and the junction held 11 bases outside the gene matches. This CDR3 contains 16 residues. The CDR3 is CASSEEEAIAGLTQYF. In DNA, the CDR3 is TGTGCCAGCAGTGAAGAAGAGGCGATAGCGGGATTGACCCAGTACTTC.

This chain joins TRBV19 and TRBJ2-6; 10 bases map to TRBD1. V gave up 4 bases and J gave up 1 base; unmatched junction bases: 7. This CDR3 region has 18 residues. Germline V gene data show CDR1 as LNHDA and CDR2 as SQIVND (reference sequence). The CDR3 DNA follows: TGTGCCAGTAGTACCCGACAGGGGGCGCGTTCTGGGGCCAACGTCCTGACTTTC. Protein product: CASSTRQGARSGANVLTF.

The V gene is TRBV28, the J gene TRBJ1-2; 7 bases line up with TRBD1. Germline assignment: CDR1 MDHEN and CDR2 SYDVKM. V lost 1 base and J lost 6; bases outside the gene matches: 11. This CDR3 contains 16 residues. The CDR3 DNA sequence: TGTGCCAGCAGTTTATTACCCTCGACAGGGTTGAATGGCTACACCTTC. Translating gives CASSLLPSTGLNGYTF.

This chain uses TRBV15 with TRBJ1-5; no clear D gene. Trimming shortened V by 5 bases and J by 6 bases, and 11 bases separated the two germline ends. The CDR3 contains 13 residues. CDR1 and CDR2 from the germline V gene are LNHNV and YYDKDF (reference sequence). CDR3 nucleotides: TGTGCCACCAGCCTTCCAGGCGGTCAGCCCCAGCATTTT. Translated, it gives CATSLPGGQPQHF. The whole variable domain, remainder taken from reference TRBV15 and TRBJ1-5, is DAMVIQNPRYQVTQFGKPVTLSCSQTLNHNVMYWYQQKSSQAPKLLFHYYDKDFNNEADTPDNFQSRRPNTSFCFLDIRSPGLGDTAMYLCATSLPGGQPQHFGDGTRLSIL.

The J gene is TRBJ2-3, the V gene TRBV5-1, with 7 bases aligning to TRBD1. V shed 4 bases and J 1 base; nucleotides not matched to a gene: 6. This CDR3 contains 15 residues. CDR1 is SGHRS and CDR2 is YFSETQ in the germline V gene. The CDR3 nucleotides are TGCGCCAGCAGCCTCGGGACAGTTCGCACAGATACGCAGTATTTT. Its protein is CASSLGTVRTDTQYF.

This rearrangement joins TRBV9 to TRBJ1-3, with TRBD1 identical over 8 bases. This CDR3 region has 14 residues. Losses at the gene ends were 0 bases for V and 6 bases for J; bases not matched to a gene: 2. CDR1 and CDR2 from the germline V gene are SGDLS and YYNGEE. The CDR3 spells CASSVEQGVNTIYF. The CDR3 region has the DNA TGTGCCAGCAGCGTAGAACAGGGGGTAAACACCATATATTTT.

This clone turned up a few times. The gene calls are TRBV27 and TRBJ1-5; D remains unclear. The germline V gene has CDR1 MNHEY and CDR2 SMNVEV (reference sequence). This CDR3 has 12 amino acids. Between the trimmed V and J ends, which lost 6 bases and 7 bases, there was a span of 10 bases. The CDR3 bases are TGTGCCAGCAGGGAGGGAGAGCAGCCCCAGCATTTT. It codes for CASREGEQPQHF.

This clone was detected once. One end of the junction does not line up with germline, which may come from a read error. The chain recombines TRBV20-1 with TRBJ1-4; 7 nucleotides line up with TRBD1. The CDR3 is made up of 11 amino acids. The germline V gene encodes CDR1 DFQATT and CDR2 SNEGSKA (reference sequence). CDR3 DNA: TGCAGTGCTGGCGGAACAGGGGCCGTCACTTTT. Its protein product is CSAGGTGAVTF.

This chain joins TRBV27 and TRBJ1-2, with D perhaps TRBD1 (5 bases). Germline V lookup: CDR1 MNHEY, CDR2 SMNVEV (reference sequence). The CDR3 has 16 residues. V was shortened by 2 bases and J by 0 bases, with 13 bases between the two germline ends. The CDR3: CASSLRWDGPNYGYTF. CDR3 nucleotides: TGTGCCAGCAGTTTAAGGTGGGACGGTCCTAACTATGGCTACACCTTC.

The chain has TRBV5-1 and TRBJ2-1; 11 bases are shared with TRBD2. Germline-derived CDR1 and CDR2 are SGHRS and YFSETQ. This CDR3 has 16 amino acids. V lost 3 bases and J lost 4; bases outside the gene matches: 6. The CDR3 is CASSSATSGGYNEQFF. CDR3 DNA sequence: TGCGCCAGCAGCTCAGCCACTAGCGGGGGATACAATGAGCAGTTCTTC.

The chain couples TRBV5-1 to TRBJ1-2; D unclear. Germline lookup yields CDR1 SGHRS and CDR2 YFSETQ. The CDR3 consists of 11 residues. V was clipped by 5 bases and J by 5 bases, with 7 bases between them. The DNA of the CDR3 is TGCGCCAGCAGTTTCGGATATGGCTACACCTTC. Translated: CASSFGYGYTF.

V usage is TRBV6-1 and J usage is TRBJ2-7; TRBD2 matches at 9 bases. The V and J ends lost 4 bases and 7 bases, in that order; junction bases with no gene match: 14. Germline loops: CDR1 MNHNS, CDR2 SASEGT. This CDR3 is built from 16 residues. The CDR3 loop is CASSGLAGEFTGEQYF. The CDR3 bases are TGTGCCAGCAGTGGTTTAGCGGGAGAGTTCACGGGGGAGCAGTACTTC.

This rearrangement joins TRBV6-5 to TRBJ1-2, with TRBD1 matching over 7 bases. The ends lost 6 bases at V and 4 bases at J; junction bases unmatched: 2. From germline, CDR1 is MNHEY and CDR2 SVGAGI. This CDR3 is built from 12 residues. The CDR3 region has the DNA TGTGCCAGCAGAGACAGGGCCTATGGCTACACCTTC. Encoded protein: CASRDRAYGYTF.

This clone was seen a handful of times. The rearrangement uses TRBV11-2 and TRBJ2-7; possible D gene TRBD1, 6 bases. The germline V gene encodes CDR1 SGHAT and CDR2 FQNNGV. The CDR3 is 14 amino acids. V was cut by 0 bases and J by 2 bases, with 8 bases left in between. This CDR3 is CASSLEGQTYEQYF. Here the CDR3 DNA reads TGTGCCAGCAGCTTAGAGGGACAAACCTACGAGCAGTACTTC.

The V call is TRBV2, the J call TRBJ2-2, with a weak D call TRBD1 (6 bases). Between the trimmed V and J ends, which lost 2 bases and 7 bases, there was a span of 11 bases. The CDR3 runs to 14 residues. Per the germline V gene, CDR1 is SNHLY and CDR2 is FYNNEI. The CDR3, as DNA: TGTGCCAGCAGTGAATTGGGGGCCGGCGGGGAGCTGTTTTTT. Translated, it gives CASSELGAGGELFF.

The rearrangement joins TRBV27 to TRBJ2-7, with 7 positions matching TRBD1. The CDR3 has 14 residues. V trimming: 2 bases; J trimming: 2 bases; junction bases outside the gene matches: 3. Germline CDR1 and CDR2: MNHEY and SMNVEV (reference sequence). This chain's CDR3 is CASSLRQGPYEQYF. The CDR3 region has the DNA TGTGCCAGCAGTTTAAGACAGGGCCCCTACGAGCAGTACTTC.

This chain joins TRBV28 and TRBJ1-1; D gene ambiguous. Trimming took 3 bases from V and 8 from J, leaving 16 bases between them. Germline V gene lookup returns CDR1 MDHEN and CDR2 SYDVKM. The CDR3 has 14 amino acids. The CDR3 region has the DNA TGTGCCAGCAGTTTTGGTGGGCCCTTACCGGAAGCTTTCTTT. Translated: CASSFGGPLPEAFF.